Listed below are T cell receptor beta chains from one sample, sequenced in a study of blood T cells in healthy people across ages. TCRdb reanalysed the 5' RACE reads using MiXCR and keeps one entry per CDR3 protein. The table includes roughly 570,000 distinct CDR3 sequences, roughly a quarter detected once. Sequencing used blood. These receptors all come from a woman aged 65 to 85 in good health. Both conserved end residues are part of each CDR3. The D gene is left open where the match is weak. Only part of the rows carry a size: once, few, many, or a class if the clone is expanded.

NA,TRBJ2-1,TRBV11-2,few,CASRRGLNEQFF,TGTGCCAGCAGGAGGGGGTTGAATGAGCAGTTCTTC
NA,TRBJ2-5,TRBV7-2,NA,CASSYFWDQETQYF,TGTGCCAGCAGCTATTTCTGGGATCAAGAGACCCAGTACTTC
TRBD1,TRBJ1-1,TRBV7-3,few,CASSLTGGETVEAFF,TGTGCCAGCAGCTTGACAGGGGGCGAGACTGTTGAAGCTTTCTTT
TRBD2,TRBJ2-5,TRBV18,NA,CASSPMGGEETQYF,TGTGCCAGCTCACCGATGGGAGGGGAAGAGACCCAGTACTTC
NA,TRBJ2-1,TRBV3-1,NA,CASTPMGGGGYYNEQFF,TGTGCCAGCACACCCATGGGAGGCGGGGGCTACTACAATGAGCAGTTCTTC
NA,TRBJ2-7,TRBV30,NA,CAWSPSRGEQYF,TGTGCCTGGAGTCCCTCGAGGGGCGAGCAGTACTTC
NA,TRBJ2-1,TRBV10-3,NA,CAAGANIPYNEQFF,TGTGCCGCCGGGGCCAATATCCCCTACAATGAGCAGTTCTTC
TRBD2,TRBJ2-1,TRBV6-2/TRBV6-3,NA,CASSYFRPGLLSYEQFF,TGTGCCAGCAGTTACTTCAGACCGGGACTACTCTCCTACGAGCAGTTCTTC
NA,TRBJ1-3,TRBV12-3/TRBV12-4,NA,CASSYRPGNTIYF,TGTGCCAGCAGCTACAGGCCTGGGAACACCATATATTTT
TRBD2,TRBJ2-1,TRBV28,few,CASSLSSSGGYNEQFF,TGTGCCAGCAGTTTGTCTTCTAGCGGGGGCTACAATGAGCAGTTCTTC
NA,TRBJ1-1,TRBV24-1,NA,CATSDSRLGNTEAFF,TGTGCCACCAGTGATTCGAGGCTAGGGAACACTGAAGCTTTCTTT
NA,TRBJ2-1,TRBV12-5,NA,CASGVWSGSNEQFF,TGTGCTAGTGGGGTATGGTCGGGGTCGAATGAGCAGTTCTTC
NA,TRBJ2-4,TRBV9,few,CASSVGGGSNIQYF,TGTGCCAGCAGCGTGGGAGGGGGCTCTAACATTCAGTACTTC
NA,TRBJ2-7,TRBV4-3,NA,CASSQARGVYGQYF,TGCGCCAGCAGCCAAGCCCGTGGCGTCTACGGGCAGTACTTC
TRBD1,TRBJ1-2,TRBV27,NA,CASRQPGQGALGYTF,TGTGCCAGCAGACAACCGGGACAGGGGGCTCTTGGCTACACCTTC
TRBD2,TRBJ2-5,TRBV4-1,NA,CASRPGGQETQYF,TGCGCCAGCAGGCCGGGGGGCCAAGAGACCCAGTACTTC
NA,TRBJ1-4,TRBV6-2/TRBV6-3,NA,CASSYSNLLDEKLFF,TGTGCCAGCAGTTACTCGAACCTTCTGGATGAAAAACTGTTTTTT
NA,TRBJ1-5,TRBV29-1,NA,CSVGGGNQPQHF,TGCAGCGTTGGTGGAGGGAATCAGCCCCAGCATTTT
TRBD1,TRBJ2-7,TRBV12-3/TRBV12-4,few,CASSWDREGSYEQYF,TGTGCCAGCAGCTGGGACAGGGAGGGATCCTACGAGCAGTACTTC
NA,TRBJ2-1,TRBV6-2/TRBV6-3,NA,CASSSSYEQFF,TGTGCCAGCAGTTCATCATATGAGCAGTTCTTC